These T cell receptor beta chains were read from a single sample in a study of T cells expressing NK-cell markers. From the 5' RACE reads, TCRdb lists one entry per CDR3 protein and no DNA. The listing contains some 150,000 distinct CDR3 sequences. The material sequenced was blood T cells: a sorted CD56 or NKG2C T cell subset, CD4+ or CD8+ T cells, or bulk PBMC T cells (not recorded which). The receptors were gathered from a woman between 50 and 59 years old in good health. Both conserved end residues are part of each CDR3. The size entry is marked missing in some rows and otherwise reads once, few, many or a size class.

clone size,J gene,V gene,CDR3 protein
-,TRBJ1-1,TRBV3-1,CASSLSHLLNTEAFF
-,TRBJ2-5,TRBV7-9,CASSLEGQETQYF
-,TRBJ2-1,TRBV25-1,CASSEWEGAYNEQFF
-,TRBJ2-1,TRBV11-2,CASSLDRDNEQFF
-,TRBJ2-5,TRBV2,CAGGTGRPETQYF
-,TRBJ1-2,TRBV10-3,CAISGIDREGYGYTF
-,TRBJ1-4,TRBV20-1,CSARDGGGQREKLFF
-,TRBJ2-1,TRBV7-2,CASSPLLAAAFF
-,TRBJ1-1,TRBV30,CAWNGGYTEAFF
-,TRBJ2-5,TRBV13,CASSLMRAEGDEETQYF
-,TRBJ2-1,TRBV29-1,CSVVGSPGREQFF
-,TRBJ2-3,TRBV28,CASSPYSGRVPDTQYF
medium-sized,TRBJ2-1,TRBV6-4,CASSDSAGGFGNEQFF
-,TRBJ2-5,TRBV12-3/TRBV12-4,CASSWFEYQETQYF
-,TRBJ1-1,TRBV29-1,CSLNRHYTEAFF
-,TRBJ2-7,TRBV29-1,CSAVSGDTYEQYF
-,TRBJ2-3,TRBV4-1,CASSQPIGGGADTQYF
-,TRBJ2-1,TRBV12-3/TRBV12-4,CASRLDRGPYNEQFF
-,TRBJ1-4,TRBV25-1,CASSPFGGTNEKLFF
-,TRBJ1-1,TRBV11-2,CASSLQGLRTEAFF
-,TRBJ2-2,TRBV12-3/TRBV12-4,CASSFSGRAGTGELFF
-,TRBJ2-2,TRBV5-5,CASSSGGDSTGELFF
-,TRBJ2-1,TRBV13,CASSFGGAQFF
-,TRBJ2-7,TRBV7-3,CASSFSSYEQYF
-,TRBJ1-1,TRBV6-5,CASRLWTPTGVEAFF
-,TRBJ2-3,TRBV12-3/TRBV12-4,CASSTLSGRNVDTQYF
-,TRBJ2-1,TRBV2,CASSDSDYNEQFF
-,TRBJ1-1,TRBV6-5,CASSYLPAGMNTEAFF
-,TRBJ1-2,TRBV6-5,CASSFGTDGYTF
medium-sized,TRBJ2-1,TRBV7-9,CASSSTSGDNEQFF
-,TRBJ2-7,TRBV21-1,CASKEEDRPLYEQYF
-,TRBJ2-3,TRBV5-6,CASSTSGDTQYF
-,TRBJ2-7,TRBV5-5,CASSPHRDQQYF
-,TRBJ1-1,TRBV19,CASSRTVDSGAEAFF
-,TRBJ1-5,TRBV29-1,CSVSGGAVNQPQHF
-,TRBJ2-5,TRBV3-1,CASSQDWGSGPEETQYF
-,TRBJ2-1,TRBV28,CASSWGDLAYNEQFF
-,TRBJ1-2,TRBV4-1,CASSQRDRGFGYTF
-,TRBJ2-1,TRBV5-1,CASSLSSYYNEQFF
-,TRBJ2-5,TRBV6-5,CASSYSGQGAEGTQYF
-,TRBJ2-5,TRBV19,CASSIDRSQETQYF
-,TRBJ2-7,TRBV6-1,CASRSLADPSYEQYF